These T cell receptor beta chains were read from a single sample in a study of T cell repertoires in cytomegalovirus infection. TCRdb reanalysed the reads using MiXCR and keeps one entry per CDR3 protein. The sample records about 890,000 distinct CDR3 sequences, roughly 31% being singletons. Their antigens remain unidentified. The source was cultured CD8+ T cells from PBMCs, collected from culture after CMV antigen stimulation. These receptors originate from a human donor in good health (CMV status not recorded). Some clones in this sample may be carry-over from other donors' samples. Both conserved end residues are part of each CDR3. A D gene is named only where the DNA matches it firmly. The size field is filled for only some rows; it gives once, few, many or a size class.

clone size	D gene	V gene	J gene	CDR3 protein	CDR3 DNA
few	.	TRBV7-2	TRBJ1-2	CASSFPDPRDGYTF	TGTGCCAGCAGCTTTCCTGACCCTCGGGATGGCTACACCTTC
.	.	TRBV7-9	TRBJ1-4	CAIPSGDSNEKLFF	TGTGCCATCCCCTCGGGAGACTCTAATGAAAAACTGTTTTTT
once	TRBD1	TRBV3-1	TRBJ2-7	CASSHNTGTAYEQYF	TGTGCCAGCAGCCATAACACAGGGACAGCTTACGAGCAGTACTTC
.	TRBD1	TRBV27	TRBJ2-5	CASSSGQGANAATQYF	TGTGCCAGCAGTTCGGGACAGGGGGCGAATGCTGCAACCCAGTACTTC
.	TRBD2	TRBV27	TRBJ2-3	CASSLWGGLDTQYF	TGTGCCAGCAGTTTATGGGGGGGGTTGGATACGCAGTATTTT
few	.	TRBV6-6	TRBJ2-5	CASSSGVWETQYF	TGTGCCAGCAGCTCCGGTGTATGGGAGACCCAGTACTTC
few	TRBD1	TRBV6-6	TRBJ2-1	CASSYSTGAIKNEQFF	TGTGCCAGCAGTTACTCGACAGGGGCTATAAAGAATGAGCAGTTCTTC
.	.	TRBV3-1	TRBJ1-1	CASSQINYSGVTEAFF	TGTGCCAGCAGCCAAATTAATTATTCAGGGGTTACTGAAGCTTTCTTT
.	.	TRBV6-6	TRBJ1-6	CASSYTGTNNSPLHF	TGTGCCAGCAGTTACACCGGGACGAATAATTCACCCCTCCACTTT
many	.	TRBV7-2	TRBJ2-3	CASSLRAYSGTARDTQYF	TGTGCCAGCAGCTTAAGGGCCTACTCTGGGACTGCCCGGGATACGCAGTATTTT
few	TRBD2	TRBV7-9	TRBJ2-7	CASSPPAVSGGEQYF	TGTGCCAGCAGCCCCCCCGCGGTTAGCGGGGGCGAGCAGTACTTC
.	.	TRBV20-1	TRBJ1-2	CSPNGYTF	TGCAGTCCAAATGGCTACACCTTC
few	.	TRBV25-1	TRBJ2-3	CASSEYEGRTDTQYF	TGTGCCAGCAGTGAATACGAGGGGCGCACAGATACGCAGTATTTT
few	.	TRBV12-3/TRBV12-4	TRBJ2-3	CASDSPGVATDTQYF	TGTGCCAGCGACTCACCAGGGGTCGCGACAGATACGCAGTATTTT
many	TRBD1	TRBV7-3	TRBJ2-1	CASSLIRGRRDEQFF	TGTGCCAGCAGCTTAATCAGGGGGCGCAGGGATGAGCAGTTCTTC
few	.	TRBV24-1	TRBJ2-3	CATSDPQRTGDTQYF	TGTGCCACCAGTGACCCGCAAAGGACTGGAGATACGCAGTATTTT
many	.	TRBV7-8	TRBJ2-1	CASSFSDERIEQFF	TGTGCCAGCAGCTTCTCGGACGAGAGAATTGAGCAGTTCTTC
.	.	TRBV28	TRBJ2-1	CASSSGLGTYNEQFF	TGTGCCAGCAGTTCAGGGCTGGGTACCTACAATGAGCAGTTCTTC
.	TRBD2	TRBV6-6	TRBJ2-3	CASSSPGGGTDTQYF	TGTGCCAGCAGTTCCCCGGGGGGAGGCACAGATACGCAGTATTTT
.	.	TRBV4-1	TRBJ2-7	CASSQGGAASYEQYF	TGCGCCAGCAGCCAAGGAGGGGCAGCCTCCTACGAGCAGTACTTC
few	.	TRBV6-2/TRBV6-3	TRBJ1-2	CASSSRAPLNYGYTF	TGTGCCAGCAGTTCTAGGGCGCCACTGAACTATGGCTACACCTTC
.	TRBD1	TRBV28	TRBJ2-5	CASSFAEDRGEETQYF	TGTGCCAGCAGTTTTGCGGAGGACAGGGGCGAAGAGACCCAGTACTTC
many	TRBD1	TRBV7-8	TRBJ2-5	CASSSRDRRQETQYF	TGTGCCAGCAGCAGCCGGGACAGGAGACAAGAGACCCAGTACTTC
few	.	TRBV12-3/TRBV12-4	TRBJ2-3	CASSLTGLTDTQYF	TGTGCCAGCAGTTTAACGGGCCTTACCGATACGCAGTATTTT
once	.	TRBV20-1	TRBJ2-5	CSPAAEETQYF	TGCAGCCCGGCAGCCGAGGAGACCCAGTACTTC
.	TRBD1	TRBV6-6	TRBJ1-2	CASSYPGTGDGYTF	TGTGCCAGCAGTTACCCCGGGACAGGGGATGGCTACACCTTC
few	TRBD1	TRBV6-1	TRBJ2-1	CATSGTGLHEQFF	TGTGCCACCTCCGGGACAGGATTACATGAGCAGTTCTTC